This passage covers 14 T cell receptor beta chains from one sample sequenced in a study of cytomegalovirus exposure and HLA in healthy donors. PCR amplification relied on 60 Vbeta primers (plus 13 Jbeta primers). Only in-frame clones appear in the TCRdb table, and some are missing; sequencing was by immunoSEQ multiplex PCR. The table lists 150,000 to 200,000 clones, over 65% of them singletons, with roughly 7.1% in the top ten. Sequenced input: PBMCs. These receptors were taken from a man aged 35 to 55 in good health and CMV-seropositive.

This clone appeared a single time. The chain carries TRBV7-6 and TRBJ1-5; maybe TRBD1 (5 bases). In germline, CDR1 is SGHVS, CDR2 FNYEAQ. The CDR3 extends over 15 amino acids. Trimming took off 5 bases at V and 7 bases at J, with 18 bases between the two ends. The chain's CDR3 is CASSLTARGRQPQHF. The CDR3 nucleotides read TGTGCCAGCAGCCTCACGGCAAGGGGTAGGCAGCCCCAGCATTTT.

V gene TRBV4-1 combines with J gene TRBJ2-3; D may be TRBD1 (5 bases). In germline, CDR1 is MGHRA, CDR2 YSYEKL. The CDR3 length is 17 residues. V dropped 0 bases and J dropped 2 bases, with 15 bases sitting between them. For the CDR3, the DNA is TGCGCCAGCAGCCAAGAGGGCTTGACAGCCCCCACAGATACGCAGTATTTT. As protein: CASSQEGLTAPTDTQYF.

This clone has more than one count but fewer than ten. The chain recombines TRBV27 with TRBJ2-7; 9 nucleotides match TRBD1. CDR3 length: 14 amino acids. Trimming removed 6 bases from V and 2 bases from J; junction bases left unmatched: 5. Germline V lookup: CDR1 MNHEY, CDR2 SMNVEV (reference sequence). The CDR3: CASSGDRATYEQYF. CDR3 bases: TGTGCCAGCAGCGGGGACAGGGCCACCTACGAGCAGTACTTC.

This chain links TRBV6-4 with TRBJ1-5, with D unclear. The ends were cut back, 6 bases at V and 7 bases at J, with 13 bases in the middle. The CDR3 has 13 residues. Germline lookup yields CDR1 MRHNA and CDR2 SNTAGT. The CDR3 coding sequence is TGTGCCAGCAGCCCTAGATTAGGACAGCCCCAGCATTTT. Its protein product is CASSPRLGQPQHF.

The V call is TRBV5-4, the J call TRBJ1-1, with a tentative D call TRBD1 (6 bases). V dropped 2 bases and J dropped 8 bases, with 13 bases sitting between them. Germline V gives CDR1 SGHNT, CDR2 YYREEE (reference sequence). CDR3 length: 13 amino acids. The chain's CDR3 is CASSFYRAMEAFF. In DNA, the CDR3 is TGTGCCAGCAGCTTCTACAGGGCGATGGAAGCTTTCTTT.

The chain links TRBV19 to TRBJ1-2, with 8 nucleotides matching TRBD1. V lost 3 bases to trimming and J lost 2 bases; unmatched junction nucleotides: 11. Germline V CDR1 and CDR2: LNHDA, SQIVND (reference sequence). This CDR3 has 17 amino acids. CDR3 in amino acids: CASSIVFGQGTNYGYTF. The CDR3 region has the DNA TGTGCCAGTAGTATCGTTTTTGGACAGGGTACCAACTATGGCTACACCTTC.

This chain links TRBV9 with TRBJ2-1, with TRBD2 identical over 8 bases. Trimming took 4 bases from V and 8 from J; bases not matched to a gene: 8. The V gene's germline CDR1 is SGDLS and CDR2 YYNGEE. The CDR3 length is 14 residues. CDR3 sequence reads: CASSPRSGGHEQFF. The CDR3 bases are TGTGCCAGCAGCCCTCGAAGCGGGGGCCATGAGCAGTTCTTC.

The V and J genes are TRBV5-4 and TRBJ2-3; TRBD1 aligns across 8 bases. Per the germline V gene, CDR1 is SGHNT and CDR2 is YYREEE (reference sequence). V lost 2 bases, J lost 6 bases, and 8 bases stayed unmatched. This CDR3 contains 15 residues. CDR3 loop: CASSLVRTGSDTQYF. The CDR3 bases are TGTGCCAGCAGCTTAGTGAGGACAGGGTCCGATACGCAGTATTTT.

This chain uses TRBV7-8 with TRBJ2-7, with D perhaps matching TRBD1 (5 bases). The CDR3 contains 14 residues. CDR1 and CDR2 (germline): SGHVS, FQNEAQ. Deletions cut 3 bases from V and 3 bases from J, with 12 bases between. The CDR3 DNA sequence: TGTGCCAGCAGCTTTCAGCAGGGCCTCTACGAGCAGTACTTC. Translation gives CASSFQQGLYEQYF.

The gene calls are TRBV2 and TRBJ2-1; 10 nucleotides align to TRBD2. This CDR3 contains 15 residues. J lost 7 bases, V lost 6 bases, and 9 bases had no gene match. Germline values: CDR1 SNHLY, CDR2 FYNNEI. The CDR3 DNA reads TGTGCCAGCAGCCCCCGAGCGGGGGGGCATAATGAGCAGTTCTTC. This encodes CASSPRAGGHNEQFF.

The chain uses TRBV30 and TRBJ1-2; a possible D gene is TRBD1 (5 bases). V was clipped by 8 bases and J by 8 bases, with 15 bases between them. The germline gives CDR1 GTSNPN, CDR2 SVGIG (reference sequence). This CDR3 contains 11 residues. Written as DNA, the CDR3 is TGTGCCCGGAAAATGGGGCAGGGCTACACCTTC. Its translation: CARKMGQGYTF.

This chain connects TRBV19 to TRBJ1-5; 8 bases are shared with TRBD1. The CDR3 is 16 residues long. Trimming took 4 bases from V and 8 from J; bases not matched to a gene: 13. Germline values: CDR1 LNHDA, CDR2 SQIVND (reference sequence). The DNA for the CDR3 is TGTGCCAGTAGTAGGCAACCAGGGGGCGGAGGGGAGCCCCAGCATTTT. Protein sequence: CASSRQPGGGGEPQHF.

CDR3 DNA: TGTGCCAGCAGTGAAGGGACAGGGGCAGGAAACACCATATATTTT. Encoded protein: CASSEGTGAGNTIYF. The genes are TRBV2 and TRBJ1-3; 9 nucleotides agree with TRBD1. The trim removed 1 base at V and 4 bases at J, leaving 2 bases unmatched. CDR3 length: 15 residues. Germline loops: CDR1 SNHLY, CDR2 FYNNEI.

J is TRBJ1-1 and V is TRBV7-6, with 10 bases matching TRBD1. Germline CDR1 SGHVS, CDR2 FNYEAQ. J lost 7 bases, V lost 5 bases, and 7 bases had no gene match. This CDR3 is 14 amino acids long. This chain's CDR3 is CASSPRTGGGEAFF. In DNA, the CDR3 is TGTGCCAGCAGCCCGCGGACAGGGGGTGGTGAAGCTTTCTTT.